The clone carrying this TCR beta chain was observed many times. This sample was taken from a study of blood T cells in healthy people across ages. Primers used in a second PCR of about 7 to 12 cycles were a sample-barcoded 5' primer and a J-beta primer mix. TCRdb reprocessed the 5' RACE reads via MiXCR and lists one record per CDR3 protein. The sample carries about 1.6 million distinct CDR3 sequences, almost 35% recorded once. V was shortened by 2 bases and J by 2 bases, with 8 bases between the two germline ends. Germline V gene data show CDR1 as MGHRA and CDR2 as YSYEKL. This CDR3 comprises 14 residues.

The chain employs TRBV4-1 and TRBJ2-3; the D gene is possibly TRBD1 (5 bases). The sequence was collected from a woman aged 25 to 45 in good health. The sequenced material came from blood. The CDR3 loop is CASSQIRDTDTQYF. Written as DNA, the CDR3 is TGCGCCAGCAGCCAAATCAGGGACACAGATACGCAGTATTTT.